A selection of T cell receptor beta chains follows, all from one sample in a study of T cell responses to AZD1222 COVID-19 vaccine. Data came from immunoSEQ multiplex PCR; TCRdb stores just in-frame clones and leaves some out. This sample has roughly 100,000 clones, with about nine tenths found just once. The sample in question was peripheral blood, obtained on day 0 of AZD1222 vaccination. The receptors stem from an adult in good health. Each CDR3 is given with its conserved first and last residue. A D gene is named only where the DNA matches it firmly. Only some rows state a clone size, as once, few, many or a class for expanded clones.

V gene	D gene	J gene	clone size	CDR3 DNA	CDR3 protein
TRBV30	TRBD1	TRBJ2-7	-	TGTGCCGGTCACCGGGACAGGGACGACGAGCAGTACTTC	CAGHRDRDDEQYF
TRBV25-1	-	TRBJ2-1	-	TGTGCCAGCAGTCGGACGGACAATGAGCAGTTCTTC	CASSRTDNEQFF
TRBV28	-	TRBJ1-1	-	TGTGCCAGCAGTTTGTGGAGGGGGGCACCTACTGAAGCTTTCTTT	CASSLWRGAPTEAFF
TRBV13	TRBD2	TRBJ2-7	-	TGTGCCAGCAGCTCCCTGAGACTAGCGGGGGGATCCTACGAGCAGTACTTC	CASSSLRLAGGSYEQYF
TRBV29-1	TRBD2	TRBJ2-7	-	TGCAGCGTTCCTCTAGCGGGAGGGCCGGAAGAGCAGTACTTC	CSVPLAGGPEEQYF
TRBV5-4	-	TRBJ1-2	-	TGTGCCAGCAGCTCTACAGGGTCGTATGGCTACACCTTC	CASSSTGSYGYTF
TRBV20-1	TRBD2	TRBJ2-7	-	TGCAGTGCTAGTTCTCGCTCGACTAGCGGGAGCTCCTACGAGCAGTACTTC	CSASSRSTSGSSYEQYF
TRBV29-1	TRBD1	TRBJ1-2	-	TGCAGCGTTGAAGAACCGACAGGGGCCTTCTATGGCTACACCTTC	CSVEEPTGAFYGYTF
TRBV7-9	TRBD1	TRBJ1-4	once	TGTGCCAGCAGCCGGGACAGGGTTGACAAACTGTTTTTT	CASSRDRVDKLFF
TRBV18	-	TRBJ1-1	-	TGTGCCAGCTCACCCTACGTTATGAGGAGCAGGGCGCACACTGAAGCTTTCTTT	CASSPYVMRSRAHTEAFF
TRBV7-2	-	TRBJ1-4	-	TGTGCCAGCAGCACAGGACGTAATGAAAAACTGTTTTTT	CASSTGRNEKLFF
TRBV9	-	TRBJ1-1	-	TGTGCCAGCAGCGGACGGACAGACGGCCCTGAAGCTTTCTTT	CASSGRTDGPEAFF
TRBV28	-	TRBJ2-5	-	TGTGCCAGCAGTTATACGCAAGAGACCCAGTACTTC	CASSYTQETQYF
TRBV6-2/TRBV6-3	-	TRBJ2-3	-	TGTGCCAGCAGCGGACTATCGAGCACAGATACGCAGTATTTT	CASSGLSSTDTQYF
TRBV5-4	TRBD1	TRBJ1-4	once	TGTGCCAGCAGCCCATCAGGGGGAACCTCAACTAATGAAAAACTGTTTTTT	CASSPSGGTSTNEKLFF
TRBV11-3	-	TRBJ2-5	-	TGTGCCAGCAGCCTGGGAGGGGGGCAAGAGACCCAGTACTTC	CASSLGGGQETQYF
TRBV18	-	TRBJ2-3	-	TGTGCCACCGAGGAGGGTAGGACAGATACGCAGTATTTT	CATEEGRTDTQYF
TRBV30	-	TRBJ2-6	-	TGTGCCTGGAGTACACGCTCTGGGGCCAACGTCCTGACTTTC	CAWSTRSGANVLTF
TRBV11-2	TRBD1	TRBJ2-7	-	TGTGCCAGCAGCCTAATAGGACAGGGCGGATTCTACGAGCAGTACTTC	CASSLIGQGGFYEQYF
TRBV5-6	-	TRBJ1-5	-	TGTGCCAGCAGCTTGAATAGGTTTAGCAATCAGCCCCAGCATTTT	CASSLNRFSNQPQHF
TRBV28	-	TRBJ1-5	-	TGTGCCAGCAATCAAGGGGGTATCCCGGAGCAGCATTTT	CASNQGGIPEQHF
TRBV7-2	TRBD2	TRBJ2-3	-	TGTGCCAGCAGCCGCAAACTAGCGGGGCTCACAGATACGCAGTATTTT	CASSRKLAGLTDTQYF
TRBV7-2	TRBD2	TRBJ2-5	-	TGTGCCAGCAGCATAGCGACTAGCAGAAACCAAGAGACCCAGTACTTC	CASSIATSRNQETQYF